This is a list of T cell receptor beta chains from one sample in a study of identifying expanded T cells in peripheral blood. TCRdb's table, derived via immunoSEQ multiplex PCR, lists solely in-frame clones and lacks some. The data contain approximately 85,000 clones, more than 75% of them singletons. Sequencing was done on a sample of blood. Every receptor here comes from a person aged 18-70 years in good health. Both conserved end residues are part of each CDR3. Each record gives: J gene, D gene, V gene, CDR3 protein, CDR3 DNA. D genes are given only for firm matches.

J: TRBJ2-1
D: -
V: TRBV7-2
CDR3: CASSLRGGESEQFF
DNA: TGTGCCAGCAGCTTACGAGGGGGTGAGAGTGAGCAGTTCTTC

J: TRBJ2-7
D: -
V: TRBV6-5
CDR3: CASSYSSPSYEQYF
DNA: TGTGCCAGCAGTTACTCGAGCCCTAGCTACGAGCAGTACTTC

J: TRBJ1-5
D: -
V: TRBV28
CDR3: CASRSTVYSNQPQHF
DNA: TGTGCCAGCAGATCGACCGTTTATAGCAATCAGCCCCAGCATTTT

J: TRBJ1-5
D: -
V: TRBV2
CDR3: CASSYNDGSNQPQHF
DNA: TGTGCCAGCAGTTATAACGACGGTAGCAATCAGCCCCAGCATTTT

J: TRBJ2-3
D: -
V: TRBV4-1
CDR3: CASSQVGRYTDTQYF
DNA: TGCGCCAGCAGCCAAGTCGGCCGATACACAGATACGCAGTATTTT

J: TRBJ1-1
D: -
V: TRBV15
CDR3: CATSRTDRWIGLKGAFF
DNA: TGTGCCACCAGCAGAACCGACAGGTGGATTGGACTGAAGGGAGCTTTCTTT

J: TRBJ1-4
D: -
V: TRBV5-5
CDR3: CASSFGQVGEKLFF
DNA: TGTGCCAGCAGCTTTGGGCAGGTTGGAGAAAAACTGTTTTTT

J: TRBJ2-7
D: -
V: TRBV7-2
CDR3: CASRQRSGSYEQYF
DNA: TGTGCCAGCAGGCAGAGGAGCGGCTCCTACGAGCAGTACTTC

J: TRBJ2-7
D: -
V: TRBV6-5
CDR3: CATRRGISYEQYF
DNA: TGTGCCACGAGAAGGGGCATCTCCTACGAGCAGTACTTC

J: TRBJ1-6
D: -
V: TRBV7-9
CDR3: CASSSTVIPNSPLHF
DNA: TGTGCCAGCAGTTCAACAGTGATCCCTAATTCACCCCTCCACTTT